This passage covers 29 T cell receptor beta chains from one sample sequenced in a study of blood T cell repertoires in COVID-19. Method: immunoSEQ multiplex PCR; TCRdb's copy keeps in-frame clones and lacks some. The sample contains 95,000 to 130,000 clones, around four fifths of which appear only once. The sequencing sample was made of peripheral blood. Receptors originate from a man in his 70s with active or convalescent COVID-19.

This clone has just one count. CDR3 DNA: TGTGCCAGCAGCGCCGGACAGGGCGACTATGGCTACACCTTC. Amino acids: CASSAGQGDYGYTF. This chain links TRBV9 with TRBJ1-2; TRBD1 matches at 8 bases. The germline V gene encodes CDR1 SGDLS and CDR2 YYNGEE. The length of the CDR3 is 14 residues. Losses at the gene ends were 3 bases for V and 3 bases for J; bases not matched to a gene: 4.

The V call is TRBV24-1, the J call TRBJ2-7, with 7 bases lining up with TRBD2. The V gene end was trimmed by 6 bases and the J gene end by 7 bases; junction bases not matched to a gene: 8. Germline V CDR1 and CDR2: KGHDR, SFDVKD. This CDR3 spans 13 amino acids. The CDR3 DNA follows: TGTGCCACCAGTCCATGGGGGGGAATGGAGCAGTACTTC. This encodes CATSPWGGMEQYF.

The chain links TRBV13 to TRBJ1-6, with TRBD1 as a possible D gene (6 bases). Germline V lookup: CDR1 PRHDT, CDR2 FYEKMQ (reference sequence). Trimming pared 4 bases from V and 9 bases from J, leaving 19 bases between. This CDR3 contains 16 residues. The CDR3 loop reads CASSSDNQGRASPLHF. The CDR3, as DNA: TGTGCCAGCAGCTCCGATAACCAGGGGAGGGCTTCACCCCTCCACTTT.

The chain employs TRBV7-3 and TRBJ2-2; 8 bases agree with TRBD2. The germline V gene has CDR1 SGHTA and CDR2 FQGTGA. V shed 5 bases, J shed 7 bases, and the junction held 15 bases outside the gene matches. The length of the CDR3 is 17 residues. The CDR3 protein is CASSPAPGGLVGGELFF. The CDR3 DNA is TGTGCCAGCAGCCCCGCGCCGGGGGGGCTAGTTGGCGGGGAGCTGTTTTTT.

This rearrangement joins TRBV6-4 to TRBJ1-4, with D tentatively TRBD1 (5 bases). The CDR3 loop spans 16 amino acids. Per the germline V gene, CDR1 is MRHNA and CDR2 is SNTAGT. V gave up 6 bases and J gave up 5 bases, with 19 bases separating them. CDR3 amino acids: CASRPSAGVSNEKLFF. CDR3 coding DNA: TGTGCCAGCAGACCCTCGGCGGGGGTTTCGAATGAAAAACTGTTTTTT.

DNA for the CDR3: TGTGCCAGCAGCTTAGACGGACTAGCGGGGTACAATGAGCAGTTCTTC. It codes for CASSLDGLAGYNEQFF. This chain uses TRBV11-1 with TRBJ2-1, with TRBD2 matching over 12 bases. With V trimmed by 1 base and J by 4 bases, 2 bases remained unmatched. The CDR3 spans 16 residues. The germline V gene encodes CDR1 SGHAT and CDR2 FQDESV (reference sequence).

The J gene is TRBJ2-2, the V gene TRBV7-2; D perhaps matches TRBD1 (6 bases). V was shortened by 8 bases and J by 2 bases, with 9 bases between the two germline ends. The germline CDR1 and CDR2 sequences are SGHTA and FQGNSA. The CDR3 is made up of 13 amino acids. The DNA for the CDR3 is TGTGCCAGCTGCAGGGGCAACACCGGGGAGCTGTTTTTT. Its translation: CASCRGNTGELFF.

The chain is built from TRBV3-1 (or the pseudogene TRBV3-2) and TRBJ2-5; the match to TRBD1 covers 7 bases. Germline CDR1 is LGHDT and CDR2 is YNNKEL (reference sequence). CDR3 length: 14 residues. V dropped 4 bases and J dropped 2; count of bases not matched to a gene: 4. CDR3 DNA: TGTGCCAGCAGCCCGTGGACAGGACAAGAGACCCAGTACTTC. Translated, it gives CASSPWTGQETQYF.

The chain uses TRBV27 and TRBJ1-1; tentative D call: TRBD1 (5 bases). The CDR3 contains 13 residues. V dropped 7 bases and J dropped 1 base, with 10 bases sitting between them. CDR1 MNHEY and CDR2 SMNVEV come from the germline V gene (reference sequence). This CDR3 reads CASKLGPNTEAFF. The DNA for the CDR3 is TGTGCCAGCAAATTGGGGCCGAACACTGAAGCTTTCTTT.

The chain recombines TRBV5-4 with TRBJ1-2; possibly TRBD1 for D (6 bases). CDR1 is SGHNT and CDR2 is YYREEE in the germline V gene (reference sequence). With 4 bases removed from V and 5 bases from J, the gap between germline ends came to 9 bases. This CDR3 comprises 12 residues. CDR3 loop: CASSVDSYGYTF. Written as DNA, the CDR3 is TGTGCCAGCAGCGTGGACAGTTATGGCTACACCTTC.

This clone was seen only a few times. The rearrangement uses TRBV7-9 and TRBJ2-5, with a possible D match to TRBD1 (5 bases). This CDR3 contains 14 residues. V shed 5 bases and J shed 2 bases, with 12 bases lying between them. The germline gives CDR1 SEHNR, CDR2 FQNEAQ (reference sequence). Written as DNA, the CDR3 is TGTGCCAGCAGCCCCGACAGAGCTCAAGAGACCCAGTACTTC. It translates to CASSPDRAQETQYF.

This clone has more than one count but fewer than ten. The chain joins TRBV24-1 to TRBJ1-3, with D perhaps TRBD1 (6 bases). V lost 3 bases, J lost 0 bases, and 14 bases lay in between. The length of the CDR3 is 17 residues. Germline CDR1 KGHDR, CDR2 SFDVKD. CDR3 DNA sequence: TGTGCCACCAGTGATGCACCGGGACACATCTCTGGAAACACCATATATTTT. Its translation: CATSDAPGHISGNTIYF.

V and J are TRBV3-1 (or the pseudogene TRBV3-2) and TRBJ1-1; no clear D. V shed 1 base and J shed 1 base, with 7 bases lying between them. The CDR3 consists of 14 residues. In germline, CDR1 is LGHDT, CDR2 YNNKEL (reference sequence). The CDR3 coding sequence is TGTGCCAGCAGCCAAGTGTCGAGGAACACTGAAGCTTTCTTT. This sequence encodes CASSQVSRNTEAFF.

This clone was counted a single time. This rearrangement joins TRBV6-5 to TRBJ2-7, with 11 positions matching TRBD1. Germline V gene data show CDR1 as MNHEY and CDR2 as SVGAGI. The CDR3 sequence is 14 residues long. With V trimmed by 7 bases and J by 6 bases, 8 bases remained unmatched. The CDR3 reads CASTKDRGRGEQYF. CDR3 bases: TGTGCCAGCACGAAGGACAGGGGGCGCGGCGAGCAGTACTTC.

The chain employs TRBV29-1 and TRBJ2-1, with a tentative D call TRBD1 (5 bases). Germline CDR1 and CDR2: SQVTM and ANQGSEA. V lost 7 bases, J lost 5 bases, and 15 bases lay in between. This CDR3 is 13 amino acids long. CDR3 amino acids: CSADWGSNNEQFF. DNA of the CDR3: TGCAGCGCCGACTGGGGCTCAAACAATGAGCAGTTCTTC.

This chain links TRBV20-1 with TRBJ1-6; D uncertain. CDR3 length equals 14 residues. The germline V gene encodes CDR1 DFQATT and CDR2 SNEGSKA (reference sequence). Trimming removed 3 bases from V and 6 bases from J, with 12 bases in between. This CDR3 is CSASPGVSNSPLHF. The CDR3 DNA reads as TGCAGTGCTAGTCCGGGAGTGTCTAATTCACCCCTCCACTTT.

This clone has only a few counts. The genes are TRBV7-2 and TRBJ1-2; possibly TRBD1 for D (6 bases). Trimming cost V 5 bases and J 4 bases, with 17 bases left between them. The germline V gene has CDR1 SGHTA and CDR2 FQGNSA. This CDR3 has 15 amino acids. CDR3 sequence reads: CASSPRAAGAYGYTF. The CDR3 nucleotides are TGTGCCAGCAGCCCCCGAGCGGCAGGGGCCTATGGCTACACCTTC.

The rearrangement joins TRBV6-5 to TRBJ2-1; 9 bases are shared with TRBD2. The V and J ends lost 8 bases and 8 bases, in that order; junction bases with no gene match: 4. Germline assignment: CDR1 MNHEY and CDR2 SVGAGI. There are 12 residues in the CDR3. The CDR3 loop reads CASGRTSDEQFF. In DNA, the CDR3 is TGTGCCAGCGGTAGGACTAGCGATGAGCAGTTCTTC.

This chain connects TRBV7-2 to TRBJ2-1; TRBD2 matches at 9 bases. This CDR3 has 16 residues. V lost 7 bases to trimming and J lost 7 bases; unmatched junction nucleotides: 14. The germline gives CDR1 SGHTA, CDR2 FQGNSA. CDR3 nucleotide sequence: TGTGCCAGCACGATAGGGGGCGGGAGGGCCTCAAATGAGCAGTTCTTC. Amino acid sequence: CASTIGGGRASNEQFF.

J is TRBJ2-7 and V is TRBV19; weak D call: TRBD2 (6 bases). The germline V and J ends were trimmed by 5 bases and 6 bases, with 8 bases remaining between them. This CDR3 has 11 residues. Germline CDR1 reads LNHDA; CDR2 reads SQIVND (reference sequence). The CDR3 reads CASSPGVEQYF. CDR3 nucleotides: TGTGCCAGTAGTCCGGGAGTCGAGCAGTACTTC.

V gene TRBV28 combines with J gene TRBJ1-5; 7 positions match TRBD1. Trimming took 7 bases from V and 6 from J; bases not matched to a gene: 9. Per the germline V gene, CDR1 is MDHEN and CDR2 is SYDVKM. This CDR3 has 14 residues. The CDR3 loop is CASIPGGGTQPQHF. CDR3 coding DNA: TGTGCCAGCATCCCGGGAGGGGGCACTCAGCCCCAGCATTTT.

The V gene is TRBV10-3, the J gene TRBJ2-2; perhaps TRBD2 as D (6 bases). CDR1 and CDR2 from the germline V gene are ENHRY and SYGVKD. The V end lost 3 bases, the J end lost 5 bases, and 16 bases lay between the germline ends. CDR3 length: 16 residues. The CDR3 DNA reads TGTGCCATCAGTGACCCAGGGAGGTCAGGGACCGGGGAGCTGTTTTTT. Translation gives CAISDPGRSGTGELFF.

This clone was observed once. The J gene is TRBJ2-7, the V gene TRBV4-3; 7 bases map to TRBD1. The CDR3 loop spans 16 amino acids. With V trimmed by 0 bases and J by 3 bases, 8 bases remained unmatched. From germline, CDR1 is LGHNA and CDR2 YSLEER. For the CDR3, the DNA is TGCGCCAGCAGCCAAGATCCGACAGGGTTTGGCTACGAGCAGTACTTC. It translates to CASSQDPTGFGYEQYF.

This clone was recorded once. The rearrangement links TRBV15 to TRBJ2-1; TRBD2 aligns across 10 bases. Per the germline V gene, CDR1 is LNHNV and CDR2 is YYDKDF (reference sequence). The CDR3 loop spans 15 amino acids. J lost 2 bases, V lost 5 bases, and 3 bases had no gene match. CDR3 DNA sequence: TGTGCCACCAGCGCCCTAGCGGGGGCCTACAATGAGCAGTTCTTC. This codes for CATSALAGAYNEQFF.

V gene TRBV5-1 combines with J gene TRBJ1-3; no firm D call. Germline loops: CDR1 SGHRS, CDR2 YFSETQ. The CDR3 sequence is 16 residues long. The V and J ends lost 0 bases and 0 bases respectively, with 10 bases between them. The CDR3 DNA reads TGCGCCAGCAGCTTGGCCGGGGAAAGCTCTGGAAACACCATATATTTT. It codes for CASSLAGESSGNTIYF.

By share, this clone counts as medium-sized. The chain's CDR3 is CSASKPRGSYEQYF. CDR3 nucleotides: TGCAGTGCTAGTAAGCCCAGGGGATCCTACGAGCAGTACTTC. V and J are TRBV20-1 and TRBJ2-7; maybe TRBD1 (6 bases). With 3 bases removed from V and 1 base from J, the gap between germline ends came to 13 bases. The germline V gene encodes CDR1 DFQATT and CDR2 SNEGSKA (reference sequence). This CDR3 is 14 amino acids long.

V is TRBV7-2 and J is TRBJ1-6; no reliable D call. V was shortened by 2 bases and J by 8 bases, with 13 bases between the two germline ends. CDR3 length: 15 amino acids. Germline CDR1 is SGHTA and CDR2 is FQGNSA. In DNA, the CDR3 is TGTGCCAGCAGCTTACGAGGAGACGGAGATTCACCCCTCCACTTT. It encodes CASSLRGDGDSPLHF. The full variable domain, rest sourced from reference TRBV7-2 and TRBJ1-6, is GAGVSQSPSNKVTEKGKDVELRCDPISGHTALYWYRQSLGQGLEFLIYFQGNSAPDKSGLPSDRFSAERTGGSVSTLTIQRTQQEDSAVYLCASSLRGDGDSPLHFGNGTRLTVT.

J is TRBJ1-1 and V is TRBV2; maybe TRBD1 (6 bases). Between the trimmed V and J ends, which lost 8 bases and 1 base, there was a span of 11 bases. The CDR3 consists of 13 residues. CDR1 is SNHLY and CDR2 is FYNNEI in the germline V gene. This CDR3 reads CASSGQKNTEAFF. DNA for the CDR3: TGTGCCAGCTCCGGACAGAAGAACACTGAAGCTTTCTTT.

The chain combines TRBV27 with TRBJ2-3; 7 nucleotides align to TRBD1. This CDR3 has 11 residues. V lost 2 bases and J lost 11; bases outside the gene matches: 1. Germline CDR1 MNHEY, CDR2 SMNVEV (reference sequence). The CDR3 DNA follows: TGTGCCAGCAGTTTAACAGGGGTGCAGTATTTT. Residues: CASSLTGVQYF.